This T cell receptor beta chain emerged from a study of blood T cell repertoires in COVID-19. As for the study in general: The study drew acute and convalescent COVID-19 samples from the United States, Italy and Spain. Sources were T cells, B-cell-depleted T cells, or PBMCs; the material itself was cDNA or gDNA.

There are 13 residues in the CDR3. Trimming stripped 2 bases from V and 2 bases from J, with 7 bases between. This clone was counted only a few times. In the authors' workflow: The authors estimated nucleated cell counts from reference gene primer amplification. TCRdb's table, derived via immunoSEQ multiplex PCR, lists solely in-frame clones and lacks some. V and J calls plus clone size are reproduced from that table; the DNA served to infer D and trimming. This sample yields some 39,000 clones, of which 75% to 90% are seen a single time; approximately 4.1% belongs to the top ten. The sample taken for sequencing was peripheral blood. The source of this sequence is a man in his sixties with acute or convalescent COVID-19. The V call is TRBV5-3, the J call TRBJ1-2; D is possibly TRBD1 (6 bases). TRBV5-3 is flagged as an ORF with uncertain function. CDR3 residues: CARSLQGNYGYTF. CDR3 coding DNA: TGTGCCAGAAGCTTACAGGGAAACTATGGCTACACCTTC.